The sequence of this T cell receptor beta chain was determined in a study of cytomegalovirus exposure and HLA in healthy donors. This clone was seen once. It was with 60 Vbeta and 13 Jbeta primers that the PCR ran. Authors' analysis steps: Later work found tens of millions of unique TCR beta chains, with roughly 11 million shared. Profiling relied on immunoSEQ multiplex PCR, and the TCRdb table lists in-frame clones only, not all of them. Clonal size and the V and J genes are those of that table, whereas D and trimming came from the DNA. The sample includes around 130,000 clones, 60% to 85% of them seen just once. Sequencing was done on a sample of PBMCs. The clonotype comes from a human donor in good health.

CDR3 coding DNA: TGTGCCAGCAGTCAATACCCGGGAGGTGGCTACACCTTC. Encoded protein: CASSQYPGGGYTF. The chain is built from TRBV6-1 and TRBJ1-2; D is unclear. With 5 bases removed from V and 7 bases from J, the gap between germline ends came to 14 bases. Per germline, CDR1 MNHNS and CDR2 SASEGT. The CDR3 sequence is 13 residues long.